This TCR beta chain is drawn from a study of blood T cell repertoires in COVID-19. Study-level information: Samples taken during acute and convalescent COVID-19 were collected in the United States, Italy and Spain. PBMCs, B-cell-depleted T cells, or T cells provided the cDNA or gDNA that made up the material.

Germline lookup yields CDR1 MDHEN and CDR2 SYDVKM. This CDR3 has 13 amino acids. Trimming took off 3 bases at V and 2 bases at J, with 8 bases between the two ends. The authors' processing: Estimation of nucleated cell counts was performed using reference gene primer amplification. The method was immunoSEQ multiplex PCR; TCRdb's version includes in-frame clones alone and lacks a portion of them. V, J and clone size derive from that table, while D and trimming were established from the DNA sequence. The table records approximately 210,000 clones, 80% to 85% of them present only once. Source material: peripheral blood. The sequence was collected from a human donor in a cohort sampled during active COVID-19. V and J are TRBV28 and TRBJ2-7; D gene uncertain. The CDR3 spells CASSLASTYEQYF. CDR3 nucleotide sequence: TGTGCCAGCAGTTTGGCTAGTACCTACGAGCAGTACTTC. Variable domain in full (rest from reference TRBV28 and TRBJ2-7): DVKVTQSSRYLVKRTGEKVFLECVQDMDHENMFWYRQDPGLGLRLIYFSYDVKMKEKGDIPEGYSVSREKKERFSLILESASTNQTSMYLCASSLASTYEQYFGPGTRLTVT.